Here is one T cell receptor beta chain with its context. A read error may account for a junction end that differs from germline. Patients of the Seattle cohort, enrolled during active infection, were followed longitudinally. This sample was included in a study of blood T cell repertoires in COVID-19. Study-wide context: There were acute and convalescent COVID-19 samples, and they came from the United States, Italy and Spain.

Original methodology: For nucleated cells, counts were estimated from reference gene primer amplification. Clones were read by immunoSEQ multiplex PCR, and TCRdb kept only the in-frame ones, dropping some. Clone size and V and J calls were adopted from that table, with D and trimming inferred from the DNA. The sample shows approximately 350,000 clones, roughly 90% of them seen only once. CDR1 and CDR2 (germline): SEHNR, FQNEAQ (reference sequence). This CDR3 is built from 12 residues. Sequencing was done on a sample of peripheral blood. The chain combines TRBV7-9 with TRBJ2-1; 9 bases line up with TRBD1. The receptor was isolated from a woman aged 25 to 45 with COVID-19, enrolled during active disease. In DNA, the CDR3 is TGTGCCAGCAGCAGGACCCGGGACAGGGTGATCTTC. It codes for CASSRTRDRVIF.